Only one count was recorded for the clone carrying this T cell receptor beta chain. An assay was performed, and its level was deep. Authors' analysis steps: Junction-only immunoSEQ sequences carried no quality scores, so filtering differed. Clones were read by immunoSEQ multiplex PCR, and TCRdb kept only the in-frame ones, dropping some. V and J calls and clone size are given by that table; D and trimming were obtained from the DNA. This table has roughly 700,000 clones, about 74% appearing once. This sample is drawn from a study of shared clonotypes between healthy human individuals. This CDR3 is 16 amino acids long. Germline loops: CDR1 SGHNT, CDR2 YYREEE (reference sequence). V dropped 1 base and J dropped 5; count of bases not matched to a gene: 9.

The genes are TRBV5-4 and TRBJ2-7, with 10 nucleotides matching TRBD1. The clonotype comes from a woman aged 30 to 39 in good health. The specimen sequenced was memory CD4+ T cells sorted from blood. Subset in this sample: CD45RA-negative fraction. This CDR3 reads CASSLRTGQGINEQYF. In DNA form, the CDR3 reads TGTGCCAGCAGCTTGCGCACGGGACAGGGGATCAACGAGCAGTACTTC.